This TCR beta chain derives from a study of shared clonotypes between healthy human individuals. Notes on the study in general: Donors were few, which limited the genetic and exposure-history diversity represented. Blood was the sole source, and tissue repertoires probably differ. The rarefaction results pointed to incomplete sorted-subset sequencing despite large depth.

As regards this clone: Its antigen is undetermined. This may be a read error: a much more frequent sequence differs by one nucleotide.

The authors loaded 200 ng DNA, around 32,000 T cell genomes, into sorted-subset replicate PCRs. Clones were sequenced by immunoSEQ multiplex PCR, and TCRdb holds only the in-frame ones, with some missing. This table holds over a million clones, around 74% found once. Germline V gene data show CDR1 as SGDLS and CDR2 as YYNGEE. The length of the CDR3 is 13 residues. V shed 2 bases and J shed 1 base, with 6 bases lying between them. The receptor was isolated from a man between 18 and 29 years old in good health. The V and J genes are TRBV9 and TRBJ1-2; possibly TRBD1 for D (5 bases). Sequencing was performed on memory CD4+ T cells sorted from blood. The sample's subset: CD45RA-negative fraction. The CDR3 is CASSVGGNYGYTF. The DNA for the CDR3 is TGTGCCAGCAGCGTTGGGGGTAACTATGGCTACACCTTC. The variable domain in full, completed from reference TRBV9 and TRBJ1-2, reads DSGVTQTPKHLITATGQRVTLRCSPRSGDLSVYWYQQSLDQGLQFLIQYYNGEERAKGNILERFSAQQFPDLHSELNLSSLELGDSALYFCASSVGGNYGYTFGSGTRLTVV.